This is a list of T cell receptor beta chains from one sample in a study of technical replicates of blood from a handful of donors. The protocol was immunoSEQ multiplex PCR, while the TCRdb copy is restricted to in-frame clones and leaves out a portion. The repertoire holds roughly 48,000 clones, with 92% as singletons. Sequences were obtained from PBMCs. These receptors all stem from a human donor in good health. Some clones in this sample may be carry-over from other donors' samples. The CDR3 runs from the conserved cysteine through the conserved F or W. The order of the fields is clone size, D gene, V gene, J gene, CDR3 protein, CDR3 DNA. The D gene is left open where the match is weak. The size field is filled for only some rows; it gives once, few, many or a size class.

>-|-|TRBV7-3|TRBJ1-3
CASSRSGVPGNTIYF
TGTGCCAGCAGCCGTAGCGGGGTACCCGGAAACACCATATATTTT
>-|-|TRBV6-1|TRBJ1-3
CASSEASVSGNTIYF
TGTGCCAGCAGTGAAGCATCGGTCTCTGGAAACACCATATATTTT
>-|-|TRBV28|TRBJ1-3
CATIPTMSSGNTIYF
TGTGCCACCATACCGACTATGAGCTCTGGAAACACCATATATTTT
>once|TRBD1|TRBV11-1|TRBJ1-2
CASSSDRGDYGYTF
TGTGCCAGCAGCTCGGACAGGGGAGATTATGGCTACACCTTC
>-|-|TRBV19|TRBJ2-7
CASSKAGPSYEQYF
TGTGCCAGTAGTAAGGCGGGCCCCTCCTACGAGCAGTACTTC
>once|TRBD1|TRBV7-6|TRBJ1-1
CASSLEGAGTEAFF
TGTGCCAGCAGCTTAGAGGGGGCAGGCACTGAAGCTTTCTTT
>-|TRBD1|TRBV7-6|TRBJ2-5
CATRQGGGKETQYF
TGTGCCACCCGACAGGGGGGTGGAAAAGAGACCCAGTACTTC
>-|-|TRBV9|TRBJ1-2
CASSVGEGGYGYTF
TGTGCCAGCAGCGTAGGGGAAGGGGGCTATGGCTACACCTTC
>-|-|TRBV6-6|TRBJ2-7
CASSQSSQNYEQYF
TGTGCCAGCAGTCAATCAAGTCAGAACTACGAGCAGTACTTC
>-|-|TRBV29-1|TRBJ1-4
CSVVATNEKLFF
TGCAGCGTTGTAGCAACTAATGAAAAACTGTTTTTT
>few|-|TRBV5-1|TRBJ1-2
CASSPRVGGYGYTF
TGCGCCAGCAGCCCCCGGGTCGGGGGGTATGGCTACACCTTC
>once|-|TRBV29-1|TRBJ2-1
CSVVRGWAGQNYNEQFF
TGCAGCGTTGTGCGCGGCTGGGCAGGGCAAAACTACAATGAGCAGTTCTTC
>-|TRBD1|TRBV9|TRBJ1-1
CASSVAPGGAVTEAFF
TGTGCCAGCAGCGTAGCTCCAGGGGGCGCGGTCACTGAAGCTTTCTTT
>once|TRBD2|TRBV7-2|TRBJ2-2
CASSLGLAATGELFF
TGTGCCAGCAGCCTCGGACTAGCCGCCACCGGGGAGCTGTTTTTT
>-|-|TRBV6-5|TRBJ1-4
CASSYSSVEKLFF
TGTGCCAGCAGTTACTCGTCTGTTGAAAAACTGTTTTTT
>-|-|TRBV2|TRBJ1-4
CASTTDTTTKLFF
TGTGCCAGCACGACAGATACCACAACGAAACTGTTTTTT
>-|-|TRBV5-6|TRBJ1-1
CASSLPTSVNTEAFF
TGTGCCAGCAGCCTACCGACATCCGTGAACACTGAAGCTTTCTTT
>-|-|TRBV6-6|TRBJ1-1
CASITVLNTEAFF
TGTGCCAGCATAACAGTCCTGAACACTGAAGCTTTCTTT
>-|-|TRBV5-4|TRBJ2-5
CASSIGEETQYF
TGTGCCAGCAGCATCGGGGAGGAGACCCAGTACTTC
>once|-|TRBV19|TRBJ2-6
CASSIGSGRSGANVLTF
TGTGCCAGTAGTATAGGGAGCGGGCGCTCTGGGGCCAACGTCCTGACTTTC
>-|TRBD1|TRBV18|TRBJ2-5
CASSPAGQGVPQYF
TGTGCCAGCTCGCCAGCTGGACAGGGGGTGCCCCAGTACTTC
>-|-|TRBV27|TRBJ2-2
CASRDFYSTKNTGELFF
TGTGCCAGCCGGGACTTCTACTCTACGAAGAACACCGGGGAGCTGTTTTTT
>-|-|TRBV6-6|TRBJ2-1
CASSRSASSYNEQFF
TGTGCCAGCAGCCGTAGCGCCAGCTCCTACAATGAGCAGTTCTTC
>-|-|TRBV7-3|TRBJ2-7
CASSSLPSYEQYF
TGTGCCAGCAGCTCCCTCCCCAGCTACGAGCAGTACTTC
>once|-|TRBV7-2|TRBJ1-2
CASSLSPRPEENYGYTF
TGTGCCAGCAGCTTATCACCCCGCCCGGAGGAGAATTATGGCTACACCTTC
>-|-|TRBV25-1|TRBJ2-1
CASSDSRPGSYNEQFF
TGTGCCAGCAGTGATTCCCGCCCGGGTTCCTACAATGAGCAGTTCTTC
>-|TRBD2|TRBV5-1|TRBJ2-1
CASSLLAGAYNEQFF
TGCGCCAGCAGCTTGCTAGCGGGGGCCTACAATGAGCAGTTCTTC
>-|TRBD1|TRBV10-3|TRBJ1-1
CAISEGGADRGREAFF
TGTGCCATCAGTGAAGGAGGGGCAGACAGGGGCCGAGAAGCTTTCTTT
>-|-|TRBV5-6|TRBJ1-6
CASTNTASFYNSPLHF
TGTGCCAGCACCAACACAGCCTCATTCTATAATTCACCCCTCCACTTT
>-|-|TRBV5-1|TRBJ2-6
CASSPGLSGANVLTF
TGCGCCAGCAGCCCGGGGTTATCTGGGGCCAACGTCCTGACTTTC